This TCR beta chain derives from a study of blood T cell repertoires in COVID-19. Germline CDR1 and CDR2: SGHTA and FQGNSA. The CDR3 spans 19 residues. Trimming stripped 2 bases from V and 2 bases from J, with 25 bases between. Profiled with immunoSEQ multiplex PCR; TCRdb holds only in-frame clones, not every one. The data contain about 170,000 clones, approximately 84% of them singletons. J is TRBJ2-7 and V is TRBV7-2, with D maybe TRBD2 (9 bases). This sequence originates from a woman aged 45 to 65 who had recovered from COVID-19. Sequences were obtained from PBMCs or T cells enriched from blood (not recorded which). The CDR3 protein is CASSLRTGTSPGWTYEQYF. CDR3 DNA sequence: TGTGCCAGCAGCTTACGGACAGGGACTAGCCCAGGGTGGACCTACGAGCAGTACTTC.